This T cell receptor (beta chain) was sequenced during a study of CD8 T cells in Susac syndrome. With 1 base clipped from V and 5 bases from J, the junction kept 4 bases outside the gene matches. The CDR3 is 14 residues long. The germline V gene encodes CDR1 SQVTM and CDR2 ANQGSEA. This clonotype was detected only once. Its target is not known. Random hexamers were used to reverse transcribe about 0.5 to 1 ug of RNA. The CDR3 of TCR beta was amplified by immunoSEQ multiplex PCR across 54 Vbeta and 13 Jbeta. TCRdb independently ran MiXCR on the immunoSEQ multiplex PCR reads; one entry per CDR3 protein. The sample holds a few hundred thousand distinct CDR3 sequences, around 93% seen once. Whole-study findings and limits: The authors acknowledged that their TCR sequencing and HLA analysis involved a relatively small number of individuals.

CD8+ and CD4+ T cells taken from blood had their TCR beta sequenced. TEMRA cells underwent FACS enrichment and CD8+ and CD4+ T cells underwent negative isolation. The specimen sequenced was CD4+ T cells from PBMCs. This chain links TRBV29-1 with TRBJ2-3; 9 bases agree with TRBD1. This sequence was found in a human donor with multiple sclerosis. The CDR3 here is CSVEGPGQGDTQYF. In nucleotides, the CDR3 is TGCAGCGTTGAAGGCCCGGGACAGGGAGATACGCAGTATTTT.